This T cell receptor (beta chain) came from a study of Ad26.COV2.S vaccination and SARS-CoV-2 variants. Noted treatment: some 19 received Ad26.COV2.S at low or high dose, single or two shots; a few received placebo; per-sample allocation not given. Vaccine and placebo recipients were sampled on day 63 after the first injection. This clone appeared a single time. CDR1 and CDR2 from the germline V gene are MGHRA and YSYEKL. With 4 bases clipped from V and 3 bases from J, the junction kept 7 bases outside the gene matches. The CDR3 is 15 amino acids. The method was immunoSEQ multiplex PCR; TCRdb's version includes in-frame clones alone and lacks a portion of them. The sample contains about 250,000 clones, over 75% of which appear only once.

This TCR came from a person aged 18 to 59 who received the Ad26.COV2.S COVID-19 vaccine or a placebo. The rearrangement links TRBV4-1 to TRBJ2-7, with TRBD1 matching 9 bases. The specimen comprised peripheral blood, sampled in a trial of Ad26.COV2.S vaccine versus placebo. As DNA, the CDR3 is TGCGCCAGCAGCCTTAGGACAGGGGTGGGCTACGAGCAGTACTTC. It is translated as CASSLRTGVGYEQYF.